Below are 9 T cell receptor beta chains sequenced from a single sample in a study of cytomegalovirus exposure and HLA in healthy donors. Amplification used 60 Vbeta primers and 13 Jbeta primers. Repertoires were generated with immunoSEQ multiplex PCR, while TCRdb's copy carries only in-frame clones and drops some. The repertoire holds fewer than 150,000 clones, with around 69% as singletons. The sample was PBMCs. The receptors originated from a man in his forties or fifties in good health and CMV-seropositive.

The gene calls are TRBV18 and TRBJ1-3; no clear D gene. CDR1 KGHSH and CDR2 LQKENI come from the germline V gene. Trimming removed 2 bases from V and 4 bases from J, with 15 bases in between. This CDR3 comprises 16 residues. This CDR3 is CASSPSVWGAGNTIYF. CDR3 bases: TGTGCCAGCTCACCATCGGTCTGGGGAGCCGGAAACACCATATATTTT.

About this clone itself: The sample holds other DNA sequences that translate to the same CDR3. The chain recombines TRBV2 with TRBJ1-1; D possibly corresponds to TRBD1 (6 bases). The CDR3 consists of 12 residues. Germline lookup yields CDR1 SNHLY and CDR2 FYNNEI. Trimming stripped 6 bases from V and 4 bases from J, with 9 bases between. This chain's CDR3 is CASSRGRTEAFF. The CDR3, as DNA: TGTGCCAGCAGCAGGGGTCGCACTGAAGCTTTCTTT.

The V gene is TRBV2, the J gene TRBJ1-2; D may be TRBD1 (5 bases). Germline lookup yields CDR1 SNHLY and CDR2 FYNNEI. V lost 6 bases to trimming and J lost 8 bases, with 19 bases between them. There are 14 residues in the CDR3. CDR3 DNA sequence: TGTGCCAGCAGGGAACCGGCAGGATCAGGGGGCTACACCTTC. Amino acid sequence: CASREPAGSGGYTF.

This clone turned up a few times. The chain recombines TRBV6-5 with TRBJ2-1, with 8 positions matching TRBD1. The V segment lost 4 bases and the J segment 1 base; nucleotides outside the gene matches: 3. CDR3 length: 15 amino acids. Germline V gives CDR1 MNHEY, CDR2 SVGAGI. The DNA for the CDR3 is TGTGCCAGCAGTTTCCGGGACAGGTCCTACAATGAGCAGTTCTTC. Amino acids: CASSFRDRSYNEQFF.

The chain links TRBV7-9 to TRBJ2-7, with 8 bases lining up with TRBD1. Germline values: CDR1 SEHNR, CDR2 FQNEAQ (reference sequence). This CDR3 spans 17 amino acids. J gave up 0 bases and V 5 bases, and 12 bases lay outside the gene matches. The chain's CDR3 is CASSRTDRGLSSYEQYF. CDR3 DNA sequence: TGTGCCAGCAGCCGAACCGACAGGGGCTTAAGCTCCTACGAGCAGTACTTC.

The chain is built from TRBV5-4 and TRBJ2-6; D is uncertain. Trimming stripped 6 bases from V and 4 bases from J, with 11 bases between. Germline V gene sequence: CDR1 SGHNT, CDR2 YYREEE (reference sequence). The CDR3 has 14 amino acids. CDR3 sequence (DNA): TGTGCCAGCATGGAGCTCACGGGGGCCAACGTCCTGACTTTC. Encoded protein: CASMELTGANVLTF.

CDR3 region: CASVPSRGWDEKLFF. The DNA for the CDR3 is TGTGCCAGTGTCCCCTCCAGGGGATGGGATGAAAAACTGTTTTTT. The V and J genes are TRBV19 and TRBJ1-4; D is possibly TRBD1 (6 bases). V dropped 8 bases and J dropped 6 bases, with 19 bases sitting between them. The CDR3 has 15 residues. Germline V lookup: CDR1 LNHDA, CDR2 SQIVND (reference sequence). Complete variable domain (other parts from reference TRBV19 and TRBJ1-4): DGGITQSPKYLFRKEGQNVTLSCEQNLNHDAMYWYRQDPGQGLRLIYYSQIVNDFQKGDIAEGYSVSREKKESFPLTVTSAQKNPTAFYLCASVPSRGWDEKLFFGSGTQLSVL.

CDR3 region: CASDRTDTGELFF. The CDR3 nucleotides are TGTGCCAGCGATCGGACAGACACCGGGGAGCTGTTTTTT. This chain links TRBV6-1 with TRBJ2-2; a possible D gene is TRBD1 (6 bases). Per the germline V gene, CDR1 is MNHNS and CDR2 is SASEGT. The CDR3 spans 13 residues. The germline V and J ends were trimmed by 8 bases and 3 bases, with 10 bases remaining between them.

V and J are TRBV11-2 and TRBJ1-1; D is unclear. The CDR3 has 14 amino acids. Germline lookup yields CDR1 SGHAT and CDR2 FQNNGV. Trimming removed 6 bases from V and 0 bases from J, with 11 bases in between. This CDR3 reads CASRGASMNTEAFF. As DNA, the CDR3 is TGTGCCAGCAGGGGAGCCAGCATGAACACTGAAGCTTTCTTT. Full variable domain (missing parts from reference TRBV11-2 and TRBJ1-1): EAGVAQSPRYKIIEKRQSVAFWCNPISGHATLYWYQQILGQGPKLLIQFQNNGVVDDSQLPKDRFSAERLKGVDSTLKIQPAKLEDSAVYLCASRGASMNTEAFFGQGTRLTVV.